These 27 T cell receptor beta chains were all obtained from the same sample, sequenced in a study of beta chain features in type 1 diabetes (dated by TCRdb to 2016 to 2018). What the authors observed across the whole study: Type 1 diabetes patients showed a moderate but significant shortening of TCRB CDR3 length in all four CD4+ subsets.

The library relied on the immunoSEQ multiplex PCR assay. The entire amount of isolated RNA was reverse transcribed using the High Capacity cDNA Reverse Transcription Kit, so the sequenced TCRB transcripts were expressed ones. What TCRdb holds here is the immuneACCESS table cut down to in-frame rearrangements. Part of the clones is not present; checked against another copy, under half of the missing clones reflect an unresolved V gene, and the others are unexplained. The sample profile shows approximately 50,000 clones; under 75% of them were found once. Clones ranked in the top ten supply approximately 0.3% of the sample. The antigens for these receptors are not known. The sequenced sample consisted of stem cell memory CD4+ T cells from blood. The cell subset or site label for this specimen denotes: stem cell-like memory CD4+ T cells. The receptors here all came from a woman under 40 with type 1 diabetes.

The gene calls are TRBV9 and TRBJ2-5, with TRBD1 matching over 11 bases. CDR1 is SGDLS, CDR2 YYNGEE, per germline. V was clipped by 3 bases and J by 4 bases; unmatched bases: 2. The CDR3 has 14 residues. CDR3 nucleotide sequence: TGTGCCAGCAGCGCGGGGACAGGGGGAGAGACCCAGTACTTC. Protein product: CASSAGTGGETQYF.

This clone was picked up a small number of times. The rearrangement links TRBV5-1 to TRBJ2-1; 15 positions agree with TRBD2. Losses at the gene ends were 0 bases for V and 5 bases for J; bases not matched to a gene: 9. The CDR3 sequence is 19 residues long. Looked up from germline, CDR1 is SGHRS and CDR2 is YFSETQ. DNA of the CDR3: TGCGCCAGCAGCTTGGCCCTGGGACTAGCGGGAGGTTTGGACAATGAGCAGTTCTTC. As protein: CASSLALGLAGGLDNEQFF.

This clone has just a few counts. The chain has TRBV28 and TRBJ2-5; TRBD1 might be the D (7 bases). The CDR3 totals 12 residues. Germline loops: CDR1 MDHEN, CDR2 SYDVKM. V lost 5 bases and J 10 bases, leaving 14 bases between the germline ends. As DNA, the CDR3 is TGTGCCAGCAGTCTACAGGGGAGGTTCCAGTACTTC. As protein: CASSLQGRFQYF.

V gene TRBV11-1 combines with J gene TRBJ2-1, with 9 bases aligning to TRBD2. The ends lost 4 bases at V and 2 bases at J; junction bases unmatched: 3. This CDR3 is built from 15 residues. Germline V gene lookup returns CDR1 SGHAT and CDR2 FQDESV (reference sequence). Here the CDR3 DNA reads TGTGCCAGCAGCTCGTTAGCGGGAGCCTACAATGAGCAGTTCTTC. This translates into CASSSLAGAYNEQFF.

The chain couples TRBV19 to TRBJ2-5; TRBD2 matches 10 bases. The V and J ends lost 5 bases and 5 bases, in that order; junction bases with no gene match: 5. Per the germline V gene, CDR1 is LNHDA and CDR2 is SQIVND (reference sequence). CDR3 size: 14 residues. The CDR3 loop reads CASSWLAGVETQYF. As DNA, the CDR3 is TGTGCCAGTAGTTGGCTAGCGGGAGTGGAGACCCAGTACTTC.

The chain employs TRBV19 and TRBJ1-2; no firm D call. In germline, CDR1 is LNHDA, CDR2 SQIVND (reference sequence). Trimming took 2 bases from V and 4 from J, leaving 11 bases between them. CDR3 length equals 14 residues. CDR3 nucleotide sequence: TGTGCCAGTAGTATACGGAGGGATTCCTATGGCTACACCTTC. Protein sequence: CASSIRRDSYGYTF.

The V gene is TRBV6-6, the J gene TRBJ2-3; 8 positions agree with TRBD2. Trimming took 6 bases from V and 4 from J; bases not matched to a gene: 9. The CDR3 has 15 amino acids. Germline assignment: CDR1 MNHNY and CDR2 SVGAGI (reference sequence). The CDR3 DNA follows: TGTGCCAGCAGCTACGGCGGGGGGCGACCAGATACGCAGTATTTT. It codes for CASSYGGGRPDTQYF.

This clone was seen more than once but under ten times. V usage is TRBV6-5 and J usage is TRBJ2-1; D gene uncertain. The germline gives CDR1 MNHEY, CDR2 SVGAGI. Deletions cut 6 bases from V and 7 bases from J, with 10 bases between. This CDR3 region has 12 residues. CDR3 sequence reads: CASSSTLNEQFF. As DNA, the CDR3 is TGTGCCAGCAGCTCGACACTTAATGAGCAGTTCTTC.

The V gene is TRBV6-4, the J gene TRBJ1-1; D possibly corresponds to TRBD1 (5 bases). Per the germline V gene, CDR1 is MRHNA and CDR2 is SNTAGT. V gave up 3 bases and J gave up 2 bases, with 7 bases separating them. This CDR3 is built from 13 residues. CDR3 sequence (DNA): TGTGCCAGCAGTGAGGGGCACAACACTGAAGCTTTCTTT. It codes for CASSEGHNTEAFF.

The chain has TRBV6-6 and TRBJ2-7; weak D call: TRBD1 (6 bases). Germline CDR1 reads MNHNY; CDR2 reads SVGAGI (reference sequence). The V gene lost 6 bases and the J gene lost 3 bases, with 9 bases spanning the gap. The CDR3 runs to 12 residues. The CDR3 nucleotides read TGTGCCAGCAGCAGGACAGACTACGAGCAGTACTTC. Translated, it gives CASSRTDYEQYF.

CDR3 coding DNA: TGTGCCAGCAGCTTCATAGTTCCCGGGGAGCTGTTTTTT. Translated: CASSFIVPGELFF. V is TRBV7-9 and J is TRBJ2-2; D gene uncertain. CDR1 is SEHNR, CDR2 FQNEAQ, per germline (reference sequence). V lost 3 bases, J lost 6 bases, and 8 bases lay in between. This CDR3 is 13 amino acids long.

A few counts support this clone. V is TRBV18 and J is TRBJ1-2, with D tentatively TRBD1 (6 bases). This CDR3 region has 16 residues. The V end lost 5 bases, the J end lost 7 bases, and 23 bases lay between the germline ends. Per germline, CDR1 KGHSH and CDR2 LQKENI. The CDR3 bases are TGTGCCAGCTCATCTCGGATCAGGGGAAGGAGGAGTGGCTACACCTTC. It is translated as CASSSRIRGRRSGYTF.

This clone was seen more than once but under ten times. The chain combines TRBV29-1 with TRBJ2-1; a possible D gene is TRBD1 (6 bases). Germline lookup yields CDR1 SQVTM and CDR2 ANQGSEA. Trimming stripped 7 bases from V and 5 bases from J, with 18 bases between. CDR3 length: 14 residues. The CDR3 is CSATTGWKDNEQFF. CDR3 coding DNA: TGCAGCGCAACAACAGGGTGGAAGGACAATGAGCAGTTCTTC.

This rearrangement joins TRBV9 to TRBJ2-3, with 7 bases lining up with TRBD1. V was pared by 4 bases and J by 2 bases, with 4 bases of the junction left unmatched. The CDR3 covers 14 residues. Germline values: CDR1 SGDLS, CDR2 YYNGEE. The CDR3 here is CASSPTGYTDTQYF. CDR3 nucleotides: TGTGCCAGCAGCCCGACAGGGTACACAGATACGCAGTATTTT.

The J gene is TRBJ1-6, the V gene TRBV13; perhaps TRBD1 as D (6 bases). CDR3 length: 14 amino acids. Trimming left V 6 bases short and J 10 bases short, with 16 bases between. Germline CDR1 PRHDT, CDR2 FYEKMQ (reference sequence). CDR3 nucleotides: TGTGCCAGCAGAAACAGGGTCGGTTGGTCACCCCTCCACTTT. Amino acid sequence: CASRNRVGWSPLHF.

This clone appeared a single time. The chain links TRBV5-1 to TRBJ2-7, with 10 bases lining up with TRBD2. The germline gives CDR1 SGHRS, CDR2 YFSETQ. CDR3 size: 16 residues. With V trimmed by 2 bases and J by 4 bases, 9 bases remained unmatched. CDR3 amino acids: CASSFGLADSLYEQYF. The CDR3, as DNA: TGCGCCAGCAGCTTTGGACTAGCGGATAGCCTTTACGAGCAGTACTTC.

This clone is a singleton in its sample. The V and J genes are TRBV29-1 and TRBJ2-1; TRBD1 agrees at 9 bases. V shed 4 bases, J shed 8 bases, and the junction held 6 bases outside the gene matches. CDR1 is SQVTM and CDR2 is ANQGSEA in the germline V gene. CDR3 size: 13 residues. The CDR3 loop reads CSVVDRGIDEQFF. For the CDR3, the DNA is TGCAGCGTTGTGGACAGGGGAATCGATGAGCAGTTCTTC.

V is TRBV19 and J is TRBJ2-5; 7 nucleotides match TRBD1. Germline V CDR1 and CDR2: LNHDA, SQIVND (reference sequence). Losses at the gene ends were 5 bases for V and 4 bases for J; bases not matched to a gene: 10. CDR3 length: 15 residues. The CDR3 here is CASSWTGTEGETQYF. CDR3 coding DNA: TGTGCCAGTAGTTGGACCGGGACAGAGGGAGAGACCCAGTACTTC.

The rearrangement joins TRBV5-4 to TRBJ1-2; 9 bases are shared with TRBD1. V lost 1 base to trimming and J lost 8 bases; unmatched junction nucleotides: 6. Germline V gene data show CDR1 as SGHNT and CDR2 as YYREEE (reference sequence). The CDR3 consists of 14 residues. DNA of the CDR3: TGTGCCAGCAGCTTGCCGGGACAGGGAGAAGGCTACACCTTC. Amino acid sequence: CASSLPGQGEGYTF.

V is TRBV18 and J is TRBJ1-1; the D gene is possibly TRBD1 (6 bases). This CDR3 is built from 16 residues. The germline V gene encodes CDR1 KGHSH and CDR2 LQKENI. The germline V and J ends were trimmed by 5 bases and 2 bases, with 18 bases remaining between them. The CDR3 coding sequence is TGTGCCAGCTCATCTAAGTACAGGGATGGTAACACTGAAGCTTTCTTT. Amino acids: CASSSKYRDGNTEAFF. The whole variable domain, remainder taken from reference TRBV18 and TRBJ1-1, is NAGVMQNPRHLVRRRGQEARLRCSPMKGHSHVYWYRQLPEEGLKFMVYLQKENIIDESGMPKERFSAEFPKEGPSILRIQQVVRGDSAAYFCASSSKYRDGNTEAFFGQGTRLTVV.

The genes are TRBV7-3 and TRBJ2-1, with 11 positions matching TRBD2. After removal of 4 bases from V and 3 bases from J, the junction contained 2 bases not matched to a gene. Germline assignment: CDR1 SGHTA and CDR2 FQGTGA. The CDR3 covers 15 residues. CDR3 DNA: TGTGCCAGCAGCTCTACTAGCGGGAGCTACAATGAGCAGTTCTTC. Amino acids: CASSSTSGSYNEQFF.

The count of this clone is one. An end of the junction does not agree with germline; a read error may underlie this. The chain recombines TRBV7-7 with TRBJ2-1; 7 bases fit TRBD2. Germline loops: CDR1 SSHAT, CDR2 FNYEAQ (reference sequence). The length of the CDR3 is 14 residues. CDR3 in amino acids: CASSSGEGLNEQFF. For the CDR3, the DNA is TGTGCTAGCAGCTCCGGGGAGGGCCTCAATGAGCAGTTCTTC.

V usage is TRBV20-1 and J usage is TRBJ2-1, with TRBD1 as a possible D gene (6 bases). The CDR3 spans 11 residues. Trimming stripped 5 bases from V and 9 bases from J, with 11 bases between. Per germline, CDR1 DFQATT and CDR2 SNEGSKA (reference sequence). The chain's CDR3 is CSAYYRVEQFF. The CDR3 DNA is TGCAGTGCTTACTACAGGGTTGAGCAGTTCTTC.

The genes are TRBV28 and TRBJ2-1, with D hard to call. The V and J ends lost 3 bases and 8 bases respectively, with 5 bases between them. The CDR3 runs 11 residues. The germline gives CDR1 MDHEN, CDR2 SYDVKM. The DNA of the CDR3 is TGTGCCAGCAGTTTTACTGATGAGCAGTTCTTC. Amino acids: CASSFTDEQFF.

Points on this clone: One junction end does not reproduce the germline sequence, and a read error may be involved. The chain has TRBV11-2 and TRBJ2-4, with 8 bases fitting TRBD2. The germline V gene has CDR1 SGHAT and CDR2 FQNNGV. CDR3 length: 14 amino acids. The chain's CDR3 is CASSLGPTWGLVSF. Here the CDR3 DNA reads TGTGCCAGCAGCTTAGGACCCACGTGGGGACTAGTTTCCTTC.

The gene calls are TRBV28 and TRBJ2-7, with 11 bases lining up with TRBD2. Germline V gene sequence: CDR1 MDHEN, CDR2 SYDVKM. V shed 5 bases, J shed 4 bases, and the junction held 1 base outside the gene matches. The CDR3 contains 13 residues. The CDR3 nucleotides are TGTGCCAGCAGTCTAGCGGGAGGATACGAGCAGTACTTC. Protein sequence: CASSLAGGYEQYF.

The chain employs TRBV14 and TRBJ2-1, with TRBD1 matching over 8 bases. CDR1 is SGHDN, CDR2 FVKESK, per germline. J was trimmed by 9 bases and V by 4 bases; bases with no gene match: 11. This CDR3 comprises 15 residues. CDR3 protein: CASSPPGTGSGEQFF. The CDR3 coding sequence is TGTGCCAGCAGCCCTCCCGGGACAGGTTCTGGTGAGCAGTTCTTC.